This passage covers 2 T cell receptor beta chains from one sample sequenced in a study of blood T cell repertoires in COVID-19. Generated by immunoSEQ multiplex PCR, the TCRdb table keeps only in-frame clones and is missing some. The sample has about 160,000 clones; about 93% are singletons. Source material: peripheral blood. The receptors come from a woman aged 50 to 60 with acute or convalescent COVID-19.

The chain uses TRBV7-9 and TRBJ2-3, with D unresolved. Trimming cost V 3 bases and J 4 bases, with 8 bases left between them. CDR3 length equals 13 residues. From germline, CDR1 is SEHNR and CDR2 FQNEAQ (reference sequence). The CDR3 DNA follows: TGTGCCAGCAGCTTGGCAGGTTCAGATACGCAGTATTTT. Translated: CASSLAGSDTQYF. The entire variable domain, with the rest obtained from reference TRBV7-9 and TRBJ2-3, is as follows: DTGVSQNPRHKITKRGQNVTFRCDPISEHNRLYWYRQTLGQGPEFLTYFQNEAQLEKSRLLSDRFSAERPKGSFSTLEIQRTEQGDSAMYLCASSLAGSDTQYFGPGTRLTVL.

The CDR3 loop reads CSASRLAGVSYEQYF. The CDR3 nucleotides are TGCAGTGCTAGTCGACTAGCGGGTGTGTCCTACGAGCAGTACTTC. The rearrangement joins TRBV20-1 to TRBJ2-7; 10 bases are shared with TRBD2. This CDR3 has 15 residues. Germline V CDR1 and CDR2: DFQATT, SNEGSKA (reference sequence). Trimming cost V 3 bases and J 1 base; bases outside gene matches: 6.